This TCR beta chain was retrieved from a study of cytomegalovirus exposure and HLA in healthy donors (dated by TCRdb to between 2016 and 2019). Context from the whole study: An earlier analysis of approximately 600 of the donors reported approximately 300 Gb of sequence data and some 120 million unique TCR beta sequences from about 179 million T cells. To study patterns of TCR occurrence, a later analysis re-analyzed previously published TCR beta repertoires from around 660 donors and added high-resolution HLA genotyping. In an earlier analysis of 587 of the donors, high-throughput TCR beta sequencing was used to judge whether each TCR beta V gene segment behaved as functional or pseudogenic. Genome-wide SNP genotypes for about three fifths of the roughly 670 donors were used in a later genetic analysis, which treated that subset as a discovery cohort. Using immunosequencing, the study profiled T cell repertoires from about 620 subjects and related those repertoires to cytomegalovirus serostatus. Because of strong linkage in the cohort, roughly 5 DR-DQ haplotypes were treated as single units for association and clustering. An early release that covered about 640 HLA-typed donors contained approximately 300 gigabases of sequencing data and some 87 million unique TCR sequences. All discovery cohort repertoires had been generated using a single sequencing platform. The study was designed to test whether signatures of past pathogen exposure could be identified by cataloging public T cell receptors. Typing coverage differed by locus: A, B, C, DRB1 and DQB1 were typed in about 629-630 donors, DQA1 in 500 to 550, DPA1 in over 600, and DPB1 in 472. Along with the approximately 650-subject first cohort, a separate validation cohort of 120 different subjects was used. Among the roughly 430 genotyped donors, 75% to 90% belonged to the genetic ancestry cluster associated with self-reported Caucasian donors. The later analysis used no new phenotypic data to find candidate immune exposures, relying instead on TCR beta sequences and their occurrence across donors. Class I and class II HLA loci were covered by the typing at four-digit resolution. To predict cytomegalovirus infection status, the study brought together high-throughput TCR immunosequencing, statistical association of individual TCRs with disease status, and machine learning. Across some 400 genotyped donors of the cohort, an average of roughly 250,000 unique TCR beta nucleotide sequences per donor were sequenced, and approximately 19% of those sequences were non-productive. Donor age, sex, ethnicity and CMV serostatus were compiled together with the repertoire data. The full study reports these points: In this cohort, only TCR beta chains were sequenced, and detectable features were limited by the absence of alpha or paired-chain data. The classifier was reported to diagnose cytomegalovirus status with high specificity and sensitivity in both the original cohort and the validation cohort. A further reported finding was that TCR beta sequences accurately predicted the HLA-A and HLA-B alleles for most subjects in the first cohort. In a later genetic analysis, fewer N-insertions in productive TCRs were reported among donors in an Asian-associated ancestry cluster than the roughly 700-donor mean. In an earlier analysis of around 600 of the donors, most TCR beta V segments appeared in productive rearrangements about 87% or about 30% of the time, broadly matching IMGT annotations. According to a later analysis, parvovirus B19, influenza, CMV and Epstein-Barr virus appeared linked to several top co-occurrence clusters. The study listed 150 to 200 TCR beta chains as associated with cytomegalovirus. While some public TCRs were present in many individuals, most TCR sequences turned up only very rarely across donors. Linkage disequilibrium might explain the correlated functional status among segregating V segments, but an unknown experimental factor could not be excluded. Specific HLA alleles were associated with 16,951 TCR beta sequences at a false discovery rate of 0.05 in a later analysis. In a later analysis, HLA-associated TCR beta chains showed more clonal expansion and lower generation probabilities than non-associated chains that were equally common. Sequencing depth was assumed to be roughly uniform across donors in the presence/absence analyses, though that assumption may not hold. V-gene and J-gene trimming of TCR beta chains was associated with a missense DCLRE1C variant in a later genetic analysis, and the association was replicated in an independent cohort. Some IMGT-functional V segments, including TRBV6-2 and TRBV6-3, could not be distinguished by the 87-base-pair reads and were therefore excluded. About 17 rarely observed V segments, including chromosome 9 orphons, were excluded from the earlier analysis of approximately 500 of the donors because counts were too low. Assigning TCR associations to individual alleles was difficult when HLA alleles, especially DR and DQ, strongly co-occurred. In vitro tests confirmed that three of the cytomegalovirus-associated TCR beta chains recognize cytomegalovirus antigens. Because HLA typing was missing for some donors at each locus, association tests included only the typed subset. Most CMV-associated TCR beta chains appeared to be HLA-restricted in a later analysis, and the HLA associations seemed to be driven largely by CMV exposure. It was suggested by the authors that the approach could potentially be generalized to other disease states and immunological phenotypes. Immune exposure information for the cohort was limited to CMV serostatus. In a later analysis, TCR association rates were found to vary across HLA loci, with the most associated TCRs seen for DRB1 alleles and the fewest for HLA-C alleles. A cluster of highly shared sequence variants was judged likely to represent a technical artifact of the sequencing pipeline.

Library preparation used the immunoSEQ multiplex PCR assay. For the multiplex PCR, a mixture combining 60 forward primers for TCR Vbeta segments and 13 reverse primers for TCR Jbeta segments was used. Amplification of the CDR3 region of rearranged TCR beta genes was performed with a multiplex PCR assay on genomic DNA. The Illumina HiSeq System was used to sequence the amplified TCR beta libraries as 87-base-pair reads. As for the original processing: In a later analysis, approximately 74 million unique TCR beta chains were counted across the roughly 670 repertoires, and around 10 million of these chains were shared by at least two donors. Raw reads were error-corrected and collapsed into unique sequences with a nearest-neighbor algorithm that merged closely related sequences to remove PCR and sequencing errors. CDR3 sequences were aligned to IMGT reference sequences to assign V, D and J gene segments. For a sequence to be retained, a match of at least six nucleotides was required to both a V gene segment and a J gene segment. Rearrangements were called productive when the CDR3 lacked stop codons and stayed in frame with V and J; all others were non-productive. Following IMGT convention, CDR3 was defined as the stretch from the second conserved V-encoded cysteine up to the conserved J-encoded phenylalanine. The earlier analysis of about 570 of the donors excluded any sequence lacking an unambiguous match to a single V gene segment. In an earlier analysis of 450 to 750 of the donors, a V segment was called functional when productive rearrangements were above 56.7%, and segregating when the standard deviation between donors exceeded 5%. A statistical classification framework was developed to diagnose cytomegalovirus status using the catalog of TCR beta chain sequences. In a later analysis, V and J genes were assigned by comparing TCR nucleotide sequences against IMGT/GENE-DB human TR gene sequences. A later analysis assigned CDR3 sequences and most-parsimonious VDJ recombination scenarios with the TCRdist pipeline. A later analysis defined each TCR beta chain by its CDR3 amino acid sequence plus V-gene family, and excluded reads lacking a unique V-gene family. In a later analysis, 450 to 600 highly shared, low-generation-probability nucleotide sequences were removed to address suspected cross-contamination and a sequencing artifact. In a later analysis, a clonal expansion index was calculated for each public chain from normalized within-repertoire ranks of inferred template counts. A later analysis computed generation probabilities with a VDJ recombination model fitted to out-of-frame rearrangements, and checked the results against IGoR. In a later analysis, hypergeometric tests were used to score TCR-TCR, TCR-HLA and TCR-CMV co-occurrence, with a repertoire-size bias correction applied to TCR pairs. To estimate false discovery rates, a later analysis permuted the HLA or CMV assignments 20 times. A later analysis grouped co-occurring TCRs with DBSCAN, adding TCRdist sequence similarity when clustering within HLA-allele-positive subsets. Repertoires with fewer than 30,000 or more than 120,000 public chains, plus five repertoires with anomalous nucleotide sharing, were excluded from co-occurrence clustering. TCRdb re-hosts the immuneACCESS table, in-frame sequences only. Its copies lack some clones; in the studies checked, an unresolved V gene accounts for under half of them, and the cause for the rest is not known. V and J calls and clone size follow that table, whereas D and trimming were derived from the DNA. The sample table contains about 120,000 clones; only one count was recorded for roughly three quarters of them. Of the sample, roughly 2% is held by the ten largest clones.

The CDR3, from cysteine to phenylalanine, totals 16 residues. The retained sequence is limited to the CDR3, 48 bases, with the frame set at the first base. The cohort consisted of 600 to 700 healthy bone marrow donors. At the time of sampling, all cohort members were nominally healthy, though unrecorded immune exposures were likely present. The donor tested CMV seronegative and was one of the 352 seronegative cohort members. Each donor provided a peripheral blood sample, and peripheral blood mononuclear cells were used for TCR beta sequencing. The Qiagen DNeasy Blood Extraction Kit was used to extract genomic DNA from the blood cell samples. For this clone: The specificity of this receptor is unknown. No qualities accompany the bases; no much larger clone lies one base away.

The origin of this receptor is a man younger than 35 in good health and CMV-seronegative. The source material was PBMCs. The rearrangement combines TRBV21-1 with TRBJ1-2; TRBD1, as called in the table, went unchecked against the DNA. TRBV21-1 is annotated as a pseudogene. Here is the DNA: TGTGCCAGCAGCAAAGTGGACAGTTGGAGACGTGATGGCTACACCTTC. The translation is CASSKVDSWRRDGYTF.